This T cell receptor (beta chain) was captured by sequencing in a study of cytomegalovirus exposure and HLA in healthy donors (dated by TCRdb to the late 2010s). Describing the broader study: An earlier analysis of about 530 of the donors reported 276 Gb of sequence data and some 110 million unique TCR beta sequences obtained from about 200 million T cells. About 280 gigabases of sequencing data and some 85 million unique TCR sequences were included in an early release covering around 600 HLA-typed donors. Of the roughly 400 genotyped donors, roughly 76% were placed in the genetic ancestry cluster associated with self-reported Caucasian donors. The study was designed to test whether signatures of past pathogen exposure could be identified by cataloging public T cell receptors. Using immunosequencing, the study profiled T cell repertoires from 550 to 750 subjects and related those repertoires to cytomegalovirus serostatus. In addition to the first cohort of around 670 subjects, a separate validation cohort of under 150 different subjects was used. To predict cytomegalovirus infection status, the study combined high-throughput TCR immunosequencing, statistical association of individual TCRs with disease status, and machine learning. A later analysis re-examined previously published TCR beta repertoires from just over 650 donors and added high-resolution HLA genotyping to investigate patterns of TCR occurrence. The later analysis used no new phenotypic data to find candidate immune exposures, relying instead on TCR beta sequences and their occurrence across donors. An earlier analysis of some 600 of the donors applied high-throughput TCR beta sequencing to assess whether each TCR beta V gene segment acted as functional or pseudogenic. Alongside the repertoire data, information on donor age, sex, ethnicity and CMV serostatus was compiled. A later genetic analysis used genome-wide SNP genotypes for about 65% of the 666 donors, treating that subset as a discovery cohort. All discovery cohort repertoires had been generated on a single sequencing platform. Both class I and class II loci were covered by HLA typing, at four-digit resolution. The number of donors typed differed by locus, with 629-630 for A, B, C, DRB1 and DQB1, 522 for DQA1, 600 to 610 for DPA1, and some 440 for DPB1. Four to six DR-DQ haplotypes were handled as single units for association and clustering, since linkage in the cohort was strong. On average, over 200,000 unique TCR beta nucleotide sequences were sequenced per donor among roughly 430 genotyped donors of the cohort, with 15% to 20% of those sequences being non-productive.

The cohort consisted of some 730 healthy bone marrow donors. Cohort members were all nominally healthy when sampled, although unrecorded immune exposures were likely present. The donor was CMV seronegative and belonged to the group of several hundred seronegative cohort members. A peripheral blood sample was collected from each donor, and TCR beta sequencing was performed on peripheral blood mononuclear cells. The Qiagen DNeasy Blood Extraction Kit was used to extract genomic DNA from the blood cell samples. As concerns this clone: Its antigen remains unidentified.

The CDR3 holds 13 amino acids from the cysteine to the phenylalanine. The sequence is cut down to CDR3 DNA, 39 bases in frame from base 1. V is cut by 6 bases and J by 7 bases, and the space between the germline ends is 13 bases. CDR1 and CDR2, looked up from the germline V gene (reference sequence), are SEHNR and FQNEAQ. What the research found in general, with its limitations: In a later genetic analysis, a missense DCLRE1C variant was associated with V-gene and J-gene trimming of TCR beta chains, and the association was replicated in an independent cohort. In an earlier analysis of some 550 of the donors, most TCR beta V segments were observed in productive rearrangements about 87% or about 30% of the time, broadly matching IMGT annotations. A further reported finding was that TCR beta sequences accurately predicted the HLA-A and HLA-B alleles for most subjects in the first cohort. Cytomegalovirus status was reported to be diagnosed by the classifier with high specificity and sensitivity in both the original and validation cohorts. HLA typing was unavailable for some donors at each locus, so association tests used only the typed subset. The study listed approximately 150 TCR beta chains as associated with cytomegalovirus. Most CMV-associated TCR beta chains appeared to be HLA-restricted in a later analysis, and the HLA associations seemed to be driven largely by CMV exposure. Compared with the roughly 670-donor mean, donors in an Asian-associated ancestry cluster had fewer N-insertions in productive TCRs, according to a later genetic analysis. The authors suggested that the approach could potentially be generalized to other disease states and immunological phenotypes. The only immune exposure information available for the cohort was CMV serostatus. Correlated functional status among segregating V segments might reflect linkage disequilibrium, but an unknown experimental factor could not be ruled out. A cluster of highly shared sequence variants was judged likely to represent a technical artifact of the sequencing pipeline. Compared with equally common non-associated chains, HLA-associated TCR beta chains in a later analysis were more clonally expanded and had lower generation probabilities. A later analysis reported that several top co-occurrence clusters appeared linked to parvovirus B19, influenza, CMV and Epstein-Barr virus. In a later analysis, the rate of TCR association differed among HLA loci, with DRB1 alleles having the most associated TCRs and HLA-C alleles having the fewest. Specific HLA alleles were associated with roughly 16,000 TCR beta sequences at a false discovery rate of 0.05 in a later analysis. Presence/absence analyses assumed roughly uniform sequencing depth across donors, an assumption that may not hold. Because the 87-base-pair reads could not distinguish some IMGT-functional V segments, including TRBV6-2 and TRBV6-3, those segments were excluded. While some public TCRs were present in many individuals, most TCR sequences turned up only very rarely across donors. The cohort was sequenced for TCR beta chains only, and without alpha or paired-chain data the features that could be detected were limited. Seventeen rarely observed V segments, including chromosome 9 orphons, were excluded from the earlier analysis of a few hundred of the donors because counts were too low. When HLA alleles, especially DR and DQ, strongly co-occurred, attributing TCR associations to individual alleles was difficult. In vitro tests confirmed that a few of the cytomegalovirus-associated TCR beta chains recognize cytomegalovirus antigens.

To prepare the library, the immunoSEQ multiplex PCR assay was applied. For the multiplex PCR, a mixture combining 60 forward primers for TCR Vbeta segments and 13 reverse primers for TCR Jbeta segments was used. The CDR3 region of rearranged TCR beta genes was amplified from genomic DNA with a multiplex PCR assay. On the Illumina HiSeq System, the amplified TCR beta libraries were sequenced as 87-base-pair reads. The original pipeline was this. A later analysis tallied tens of millions of unique TCR beta chains across the 666 repertoires, and approximately 12 million of those chains were shared by two or more donors. Raw reads were error-corrected and collapsed into unique sequences with a nearest-neighbor algorithm that merged closely related sequences to remove PCR and sequencing errors. CDR3 sequences were aligned to IMGT reference sequences to assign V, D and J gene segments. For a sequence to be retained, at least a six-nucleotide match to both a V gene segment and a J gene segment was required. Rearrangements were called productive when the CDR3 lacked stop codons and stayed in frame with V and J; all others were non-productive. Following IMGT convention, CDR3 was defined as the stretch from the second conserved V-encoded cysteine up to the conserved J-encoded phenylalanine. Sequences without an unambiguous match to a single V gene segment were excluded from the earlier analysis of a few hundred of the donors. In an earlier analysis of some 590 of the donors, a V segment was called functional when productive rearrangements were above 56.7%, and segregating when the standard deviation between donors exceeded 5%. To diagnose cytomegalovirus status from the catalog of TCR beta chain sequences, a statistical classification framework was built. V and J gene assignment, in a later analysis, came from comparing TCR nucleotide sequences with IMGT/GENE-DB human TR gene sequences. A later analysis assigned CDR3 sequences and most-parsimonious VDJ recombination scenarios with the TCRdist pipeline. A later analysis defined each TCR beta chain by its CDR3 amino acid sequence plus V-gene family, and excluded reads lacking a unique V-gene family. In a later analysis, several hundred highly shared, low-generation-probability nucleotide sequences were removed to address suspected cross-contamination and a sequencing artifact. In a later analysis, a clonal expansion index for each public chain was calculated from normalized within-repertoire ranks of inferred template counts. In a later analysis, generation probabilities were computed using a VDJ recombination model fitted to out-of-frame rearrangements, and the results were checked against IGoR. A later analysis scored TCR-TCR, TCR-HLA and TCR-CMV co-occurrence with hypergeometric tests, applying a repertoire-size bias correction to TCR pairs. False discovery rates were estimated in a later analysis by permuting HLA or CMV assignments 20 times. In a later analysis, co-occurring TCRs were grouped using DBSCAN, with TCRdist sequence similarity added in when clustering inside HLA-allele-positive subsets. Repertoires with fewer than 30,000 or more than 120,000 public chains, plus five repertoires with anomalous nucleotide sharing, were excluded from co-occurrence clustering. TCRdb retrieved this table from immuneACCESS and kept in-frame rearrangements only. Not all clones are present; in checked studies, unresolved V genes account for under half, and no reason is known for the remainder. V and J calls and clone size are copied from that table; D and trimming were computed from the DNA. Per the sample table, the count is around 31,000 clones. Jointly, the top ten make up roughly 0.7% of the sample.

The receptor chain draws on TRBV7-9 and TRBJ1-5, with TRBD1 perhaps the D gene, on 6 matching bases. This TCR derives from a man under 40 in good health and CMV-seronegative. Sequencing was carried out using PBMCs. The nucleotides are TGTGCCAGCAGGCGTGATGGGGGCCAGCCCCAGCATTTT. This encodes CASRRDGGQPQHF.